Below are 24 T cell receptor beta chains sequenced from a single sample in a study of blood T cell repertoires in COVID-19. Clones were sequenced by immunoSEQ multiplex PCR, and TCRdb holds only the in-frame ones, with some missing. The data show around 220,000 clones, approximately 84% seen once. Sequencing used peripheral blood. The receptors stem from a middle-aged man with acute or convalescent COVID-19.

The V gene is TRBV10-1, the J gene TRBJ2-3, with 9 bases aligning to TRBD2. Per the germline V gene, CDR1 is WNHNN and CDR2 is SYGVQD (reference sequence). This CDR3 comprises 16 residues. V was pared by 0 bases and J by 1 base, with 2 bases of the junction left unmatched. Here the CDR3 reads CASSESLAGGTDTQYF. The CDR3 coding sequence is TGCGCCAGCAGTGAGTCTTTAGCGGGGGGCACAGATACGCAGTATTTT.

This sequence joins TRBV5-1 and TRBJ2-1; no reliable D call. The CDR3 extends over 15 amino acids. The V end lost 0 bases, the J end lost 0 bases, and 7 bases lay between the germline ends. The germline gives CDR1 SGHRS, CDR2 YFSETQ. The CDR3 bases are TGCGCCAGCAGCTTGGGGGCGAGCTCCTACAATGAGCAGTTCTTC. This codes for CASSLGASSYNEQFF.

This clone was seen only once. CDR3 nucleotides: TGCGCCAGCAGCCAACAGGACAGTTACGGCTACACCTTC. Protein product: CASSQQDSYGYTF. The genes are TRBV5-1 and TRBJ1-2, with D tentatively TRBD1 (6 bases). V lost 4 bases to trimming and J lost 8 bases, with 15 bases between them. This CDR3 region has 13 residues. Germline CDR1 SGHRS, CDR2 YFSETQ.

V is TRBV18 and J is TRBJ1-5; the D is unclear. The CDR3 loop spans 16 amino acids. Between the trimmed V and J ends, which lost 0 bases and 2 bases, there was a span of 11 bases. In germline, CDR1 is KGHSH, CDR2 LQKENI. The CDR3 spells CASSPPTWGGNQPQHF. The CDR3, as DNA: TGTGCCAGCTCACCACCTACCTGGGGAGGCAATCAGCCCCAGCATTTT.

The CDR3 reads CASKDRGRSNTEAFF. The CDR3 coding sequence is TGTGCCAGTAAGGACAGGGGCCGATCGAACACTGAAGCTTTCTTT. V and J are TRBV19 and TRBJ1-1, with 9 bases aligning to TRBD1. This CDR3 is 15 amino acids long. Germline V gene data show CDR1 as LNHDA and CDR2 as SQIVND (reference sequence). After removal of 7 bases from V and 1 base from J, the junction contained 7 bases not matched to a gene. Drawing the rest from reference TRBV19 and TRBJ1-1, the complete variable domain is DGGITQSPKYLFRKEGQNVTLSCEQNLNHDAMYWYRQDPGQGLRLIYYSQIVNDFQKGDIAEGYSVSREKKESFPLTVTSAQKNPTAFYLCASKDRGRSNTEAFFGQGTRLTVV.

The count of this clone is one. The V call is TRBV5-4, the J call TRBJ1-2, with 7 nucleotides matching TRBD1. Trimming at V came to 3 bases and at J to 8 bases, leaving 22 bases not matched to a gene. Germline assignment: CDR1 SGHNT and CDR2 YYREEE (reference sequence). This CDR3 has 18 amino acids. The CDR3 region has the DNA TGTGCCAGCAGCTCCCCTGTCCCGAAGAGGGACAGCCCACGAGGCTACACCTTC. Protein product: CASSSPVPKRDSPRGYTF.

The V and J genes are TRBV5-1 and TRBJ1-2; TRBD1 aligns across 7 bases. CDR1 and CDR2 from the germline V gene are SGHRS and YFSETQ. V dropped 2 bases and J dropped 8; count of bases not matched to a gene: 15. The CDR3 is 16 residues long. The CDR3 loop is CASSFELGQRFGGYTF. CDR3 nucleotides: TGCGCCAGCAGCTTTGAGTTGGGACAGCGCTTCGGAGGCTACACCTTC.

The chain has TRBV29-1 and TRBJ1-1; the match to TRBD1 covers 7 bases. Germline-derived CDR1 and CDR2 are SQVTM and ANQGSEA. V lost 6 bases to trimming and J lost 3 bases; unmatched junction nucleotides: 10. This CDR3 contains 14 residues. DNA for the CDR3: TGCAGCGTCGGGCACAGGGGACCTTACACTGAAGCTTTCTTT. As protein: CSVGHRGPYTEAFF.

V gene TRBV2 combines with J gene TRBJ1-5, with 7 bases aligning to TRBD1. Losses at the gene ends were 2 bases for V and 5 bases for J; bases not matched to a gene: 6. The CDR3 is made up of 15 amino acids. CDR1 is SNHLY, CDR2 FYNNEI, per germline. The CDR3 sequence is CASSEWAGGYQPQHF. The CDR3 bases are TGTGCCAGCAGTGAATGGGCAGGGGGTTATCAGCCCCAGCATTTT.

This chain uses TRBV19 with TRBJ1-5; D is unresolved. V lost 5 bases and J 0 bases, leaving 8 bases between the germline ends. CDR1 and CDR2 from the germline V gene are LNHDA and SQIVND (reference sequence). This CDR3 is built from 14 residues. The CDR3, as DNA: TGTGCCAGTAGTCCCCCGGGTAGCAATCAGCCCCAGCATTTT. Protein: CASSPPGSNQPQHF.

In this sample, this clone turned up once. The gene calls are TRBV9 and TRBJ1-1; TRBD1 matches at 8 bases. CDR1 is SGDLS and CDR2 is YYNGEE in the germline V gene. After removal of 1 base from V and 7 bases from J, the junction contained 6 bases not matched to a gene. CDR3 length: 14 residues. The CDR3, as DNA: TGTGCCAGCAGCGTATCAGGGGGCTCTGTTGAAGCTTTCTTT. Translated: CASSVSGGSVEAFF.

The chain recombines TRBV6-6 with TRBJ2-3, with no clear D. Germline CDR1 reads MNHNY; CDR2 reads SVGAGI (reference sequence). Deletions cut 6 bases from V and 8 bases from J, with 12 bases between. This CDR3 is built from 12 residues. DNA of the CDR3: TGTGCCAGCAGAAAAGAGGAAGGTACGCAGTATTTT. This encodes CASRKEEGTQYF.

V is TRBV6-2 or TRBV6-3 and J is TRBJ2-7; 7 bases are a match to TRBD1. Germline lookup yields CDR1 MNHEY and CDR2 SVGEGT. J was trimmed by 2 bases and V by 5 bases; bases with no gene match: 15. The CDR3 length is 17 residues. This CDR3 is CASSLSSGTVIPYEQYF. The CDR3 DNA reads TGTGCCAGCAGTCTCTCTTCCGGGACAGTCATTCCCTACGAGCAGTACTTC.

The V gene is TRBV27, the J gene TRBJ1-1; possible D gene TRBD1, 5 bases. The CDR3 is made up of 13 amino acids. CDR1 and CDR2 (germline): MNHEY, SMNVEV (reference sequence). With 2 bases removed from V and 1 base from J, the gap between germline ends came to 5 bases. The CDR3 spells CASSLQGNTEAFF. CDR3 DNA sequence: TGTGCCAGCAGTTTACAGGGGAACACTGAAGCTTTCTTT.

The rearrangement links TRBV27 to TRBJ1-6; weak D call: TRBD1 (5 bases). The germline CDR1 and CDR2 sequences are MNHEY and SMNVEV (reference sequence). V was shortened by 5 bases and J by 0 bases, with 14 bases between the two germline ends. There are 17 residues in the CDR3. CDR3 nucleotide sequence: TGTGCCAGCAGTGCCTCGGGGGGGGTCTCCTATAATTCACCCCTCCACTTT. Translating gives CASSASGGVSYNSPLHF.

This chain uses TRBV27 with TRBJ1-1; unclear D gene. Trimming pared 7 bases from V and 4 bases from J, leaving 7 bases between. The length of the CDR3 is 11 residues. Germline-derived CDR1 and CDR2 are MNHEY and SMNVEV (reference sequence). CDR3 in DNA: TGTGCCAGCATCGCCAGCACTGAAGCTTTCTTT. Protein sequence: CASIASTEAFF.

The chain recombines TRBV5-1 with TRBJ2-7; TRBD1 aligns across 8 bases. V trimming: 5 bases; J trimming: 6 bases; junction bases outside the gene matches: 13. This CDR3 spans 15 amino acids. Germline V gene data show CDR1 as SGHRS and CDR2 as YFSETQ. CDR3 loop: CASRLGTGSTSEQYF. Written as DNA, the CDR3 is TGCGCCAGCAGGCTTGGGACAGGCTCGACCTCCGAGCAGTACTTC.

CDR3 coding DNA: TGTGCCAGCAGTCCCTTTCTCCCCCCGGAGGGGAGAAACACTGAAGCTTTCTTT. Protein: CASSPFLPPEGRNTEAFF. This chain connects TRBV27 to TRBJ1-1; D is possibly TRBD1 (5 bases). Per the germline V gene, CDR1 is MNHEY and CDR2 is SMNVEV (reference sequence). The V end was cut by 5 bases, the J end by 2 bases, with 24 bases between. The CDR3 runs 18 residues.

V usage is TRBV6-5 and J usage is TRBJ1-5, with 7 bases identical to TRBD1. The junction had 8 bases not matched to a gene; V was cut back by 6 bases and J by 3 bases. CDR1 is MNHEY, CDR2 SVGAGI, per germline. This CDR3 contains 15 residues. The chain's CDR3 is CASSYRGTSNQPQHF. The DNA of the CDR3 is TGTGCCAGCAGCTACAGGGGAACCTCCAATCAGCCCCAGCATTTT.

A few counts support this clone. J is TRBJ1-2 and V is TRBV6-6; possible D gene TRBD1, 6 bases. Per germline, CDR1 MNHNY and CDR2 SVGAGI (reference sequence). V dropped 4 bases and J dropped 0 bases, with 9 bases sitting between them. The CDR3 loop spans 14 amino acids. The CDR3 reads CASSSWTANYGYTF. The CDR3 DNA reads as TGTGCCAGCAGTTCGTGGACAGCTAACTATGGCTACACCTTC.

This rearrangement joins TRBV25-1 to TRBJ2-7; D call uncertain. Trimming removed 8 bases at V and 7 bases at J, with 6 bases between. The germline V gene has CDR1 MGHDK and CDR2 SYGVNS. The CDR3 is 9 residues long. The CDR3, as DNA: TGTGCCAGCCCTGAGGAGCAGTACTTC. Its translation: CASPEEQYF.

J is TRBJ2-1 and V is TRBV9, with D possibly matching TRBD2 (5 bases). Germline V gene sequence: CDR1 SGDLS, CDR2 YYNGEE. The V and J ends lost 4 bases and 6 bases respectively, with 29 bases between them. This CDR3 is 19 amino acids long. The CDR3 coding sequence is TGTGCCAGCAGCCTCACGAATTCCGAGGCTAGCCATAGTTTCAATGAGCAGTTCTTC. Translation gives CASSLTNSEASHSFNEQFF.

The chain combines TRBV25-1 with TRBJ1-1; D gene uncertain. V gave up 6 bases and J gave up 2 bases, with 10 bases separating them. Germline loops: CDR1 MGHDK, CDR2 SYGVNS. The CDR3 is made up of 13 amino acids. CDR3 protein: CASRRDTNTEAFF. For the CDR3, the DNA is TGTGCCAGCAGGCGGGATACAAACACTGAAGCTTTCTTT.

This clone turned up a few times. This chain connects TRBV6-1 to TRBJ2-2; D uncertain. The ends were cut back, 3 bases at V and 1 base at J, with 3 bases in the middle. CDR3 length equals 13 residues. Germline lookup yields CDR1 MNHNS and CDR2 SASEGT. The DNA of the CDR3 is TGTGCCAGCAGTGACAGGAACACCGGGGAGCTGTTTTTT. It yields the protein CASSDRNTGELFF.